This T cell receptor (beta chain) derives from a study of human T cells and chemical hapten exposure. About the study: TCR yields differed between samples (mainly from small differences in pooled library volume).

Sample time point: patch test 3, about 24 weeks after DPC sensitization. Specified treatment: therapeutic diphenylcyclopropenone sensitization with weekly scalp DPC. Library construction involved attaching unique molecular identifiers to individual cDNA molecules, which allowed quantitative, reproducible TCR counting. TCRdb re-derived calls from the RACE reads in MiXCR, one entry per CDR3 protein. The data hold 70,000 or so distinct CDR3 sequences, with over 8.5% observed a single time. CDR3 length: 13 residues. Germline lookup yields CDR1 SQVTM and CDR2 ANQGSEA. Trimming pared 3 bases from V and 0 bases from J, leaving 8 bases between. This clonotype has just a few counts.

The source is a woman in her fifties or sixties with alopecia areata. Some clones in this sample may be carry-over from other donors' samples. V gene TRBV29-1 combines with J gene TRBJ1-2; a weak D match, TRBD1 (6 bases). The sample was whole blood, taken in connection with sensitization to the hapten diphenylcyclopropenone (DPC). The CDR3 region has the DNA TGCAGCGTTGAGGACAGCTCTAACTATGGCTACACCTTC. Its protein is CSVEDSSNYGYTF.